Described below is a single T cell receptor (beta chain) sequence and its context. Healthy bone marrow donors made up the donor group. The PCR made use of 60 Vbeta and 13 Jbeta primers. Sequenced by immunoSEQ multiplex PCR; TCRdb stores in-frame clones only, minus some. The profile shows 100,000 to 150,000 clones, roughly 82% of them singletons. This specimen comes from a study of cytomegalovirus exposure and HLA in healthy donors. CDR3 length equals 14 residues. Germline CDR1 reads MNHEY; CDR2 reads SVGAGI. V shed 4 bases, J shed 2 bases, and the junction held 1 base outside the gene matches. The material sequenced was PBMCs. The receptor was derived from a male donor in good health and CMV-seropositive. The chain links TRBV6-5 to TRBJ1-5; 8 positions match TRBD1. The chain's CDR3 is CASSSTGGNQPQHF. The CDR3, as DNA: TGTGCCAGCAGTTCGACAGGGGGCAATCAGCCCCAGCATTTT.